This T cell receptor beta chain was recovered during a study of T cell changes during pregnancy in multiple sclerosis. There are a few counts of this clone. Data came from immunoSEQ multiplex PCR; TCRdb stores just in-frame clones and leaves some out. Among tens of thousands of clones, around 89% were seen once, and the ten largest hold 0.9%. Germline loops: CDR1 SGHRS, CDR2 YFSETQ. The CDR3 is 15 amino acids. The V gene lost 4 bases and the J gene lost 5 bases, with 18 bases spanning the gap. The TCR was taken from a female donor in good health, enrolled as a control in a pregnancy study. The sequencing here drew on peripheral blood, taken in the first trimester of pregnancy. The chain uses TRBV5-1 and TRBJ1-2; D not resolved. The CDR3 reads CASSSQPESTYGYTF. Written as DNA, the CDR3 is TGCGCCAGCAGCAGCCAGCCGGAGTCCACATATGGCTACACCTTC.